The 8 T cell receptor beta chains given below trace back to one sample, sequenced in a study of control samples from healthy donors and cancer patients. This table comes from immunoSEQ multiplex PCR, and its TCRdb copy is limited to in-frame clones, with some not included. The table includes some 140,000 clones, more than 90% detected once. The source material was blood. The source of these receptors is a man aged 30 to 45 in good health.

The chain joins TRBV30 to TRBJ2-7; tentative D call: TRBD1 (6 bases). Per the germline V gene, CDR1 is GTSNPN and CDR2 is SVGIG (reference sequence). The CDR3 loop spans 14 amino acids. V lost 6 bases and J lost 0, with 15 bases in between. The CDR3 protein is CACNQGRSSYEQYF. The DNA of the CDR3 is TGTGCCTGCAATCAGGGGCGCAGCTCCTACGAGCAGTACTTC.

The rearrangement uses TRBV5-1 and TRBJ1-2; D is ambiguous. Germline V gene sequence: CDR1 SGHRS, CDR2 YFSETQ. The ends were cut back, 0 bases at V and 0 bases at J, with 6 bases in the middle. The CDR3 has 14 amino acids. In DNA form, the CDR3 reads TGCGCCAGCAGCTTGGCCGCCGCTAACTATGGCTACACCTTC. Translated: CASSLAAANYGYTF.

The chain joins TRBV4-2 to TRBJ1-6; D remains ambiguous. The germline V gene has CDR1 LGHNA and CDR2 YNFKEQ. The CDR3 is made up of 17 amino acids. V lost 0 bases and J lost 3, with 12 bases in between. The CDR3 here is CASSQDLISLYNSPLHF. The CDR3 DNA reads TGTGCCAGCAGCCAAGATCTCATATCTCTCTATAATTCACCCCTCCACTTT.

The CDR3 loop reads CASSLFGGGSTDTQYF. CDR3 nucleotide sequence: TGTGCCAGCAGCCTCTTTGGGGGAGGAAGCACAGATACGCAGTATTTT. The genes are TRBV4-2 and TRBJ2-3; D perhaps matches TRBD2 (6 bases). The V gene lost 4 bases and the J gene lost 0 bases, with 14 bases spanning the gap. In germline, CDR1 is LGHNA, CDR2 YNFKEQ. This CDR3 has 16 amino acids.

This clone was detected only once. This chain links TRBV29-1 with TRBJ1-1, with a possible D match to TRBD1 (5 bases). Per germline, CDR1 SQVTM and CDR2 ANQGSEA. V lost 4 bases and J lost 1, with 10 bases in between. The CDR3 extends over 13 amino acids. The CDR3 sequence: CSVGLGANTEAFF. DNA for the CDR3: TGCAGCGTTGGGTTAGGGGCGAACACTGAAGCTTTCTTT.

The CDR3 spells CASSPGVAGLQETQYF. Written as DNA, the CDR3 is TGTGCCAGCAGCCCCGGGGTAGCGGGCCTCCAAGAGACCCAGTACTTC. The gene calls are TRBV7-9 and TRBJ2-5, with 7 bases identical to TRBD2. The V gene's germline CDR1 is SEHNR and CDR2 FQNEAQ (reference sequence). The ends lost 5 bases at V and 1 base at J; junction bases unmatched: 10. The CDR3 has 16 residues.

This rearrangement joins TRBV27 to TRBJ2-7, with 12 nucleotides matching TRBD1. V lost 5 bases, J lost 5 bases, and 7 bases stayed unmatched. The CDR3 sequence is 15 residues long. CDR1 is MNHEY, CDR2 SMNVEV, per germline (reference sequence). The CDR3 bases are TGTGCCAGCAGTATCGGGACAGGGGGCATAAACGAGCAGTACTTC. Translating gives CASSIGTGGINEQYF.

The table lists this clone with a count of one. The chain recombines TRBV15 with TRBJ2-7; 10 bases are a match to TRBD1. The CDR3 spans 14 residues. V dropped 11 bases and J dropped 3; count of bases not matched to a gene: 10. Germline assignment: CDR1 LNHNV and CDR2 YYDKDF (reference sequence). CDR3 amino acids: CASKAGQGFYEQYF. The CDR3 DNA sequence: TGTGCCTCTAAAGCGGGACAGGGGTTCTACGAGCAGTACTTC. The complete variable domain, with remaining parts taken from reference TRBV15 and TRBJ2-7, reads DAMVIQNPRYQVTQFGKPVTLSCSQTLNHNVMYWYQQKSSQAPKLLFHYYDKDFNNEADTPDNFQSRRPNTSFCFLDIRSPGLGDTAMYLCASKAGQGFYEQYFGPGTRLTVT.